Each of the 26 T cell receptor beta chains below was sequenced from the same sample in a study of blood T cells in healthy people across ages. The use of a sample-barcoded 5' primer and a J-beta primer mix characterized a second PCR of roughly 6 to 11 cycles. One entry per CDR3 protein, called by TCRdb with MiXCR from the 5' RACE reads. The sample records hundreds of thousands of distinct CDR3 sequences, less than 40% being singletons. The sample consisted of blood. All receptors derive from a woman over 75 in good health.

This clonotype was detected a few times. The junction differs from germline at one of its ends, possibly a read error. The chain carries TRBV29-1 and TRBJ2-2, with 9 nucleotides matching TRBD1. From germline, CDR1 is SQVTM and CDR2 ANQGSEA. The CDR3 has 14 residues. CDR3 bases: TGCAGCGTTAGGGACAGGGAACACACCGGGGAGCGGTTTTTT. It yields the protein CSVRDREHTGERFF.

This clonotype has at least ten counts. The gene calls are TRBV7-9 and TRBJ2-7; D is unresolved. Germline V gene sequence: CDR1 SEHNR, CDR2 FQNEAQ (reference sequence). This CDR3 spans 12 amino acids. The V end was cut by 5 bases, the J end by 4 bases, with 9 bases between. The CDR3 loop is CASSHQSYEQYF. The CDR3, as DNA: TGTGCCAGCAGCCATCAGTCTTACGAGCAGTACTTC. Drawing the rest from reference TRBV7-9 and TRBJ2-7, the complete variable domain is DTGVSQNPRHKITKRGQNVTFRCDPISEHNRLYWYRQTLGQGPEFLTYFQNEAQLEKSRLLSDRFSAERPKGSFSTLEIQRTEQGDSAMYLCASSHQSYEQYFGPGTRLTVT.

This clonotype was counted many times. V usage is TRBV14 and J usage is TRBJ2-7; 9 positions match TRBD1. Germline CDR1 SGHDN, CDR2 FVKESK. This CDR3 spans 13 amino acids. Losses at the gene ends were 2 bases for V and 7 bases for J; bases not matched to a gene: 3. In nucleotides, the CDR3 is TGTGCCAGCAGCCAAACCGGGACAGGGGAGCAGTACTTC. As protein: CASSQTGTGEQYF.

CDR3 sequence reads: CASSLAGSLGGTQYF. Written as DNA, the CDR3 is TGCGCCAGCAGCTTGGCCGGGTCCTTGGGTGGTACGCAGTATTTT. J is TRBJ2-3 and V is TRBV5-1; no reliable D call. This CDR3 contains 15 residues. V shed 0 bases and J shed 8 bases, with 16 bases lying between them. Germline V gene data show CDR1 as SGHRS and CDR2 as YFSETQ.

This clonotype has ten or more counts. This chain joins TRBV9 and TRBJ2-1; TRBD2 agrees at 12 bases. CDR1 SGDLS and CDR2 YYNGEE come from the germline V gene. This CDR3 spans 15 amino acids. The J segment lost 9 bases and the V segment lost 1 base, leaving 5 bases of the junction unmatched. The CDR3 spells CASSVWLAGGGEQFF. As DNA, the CDR3 is TGTGCCAGCAGCGTATGGCTAGCGGGGGGGGGTGAGCAGTTCTTC.

This clonotype showed up just a few times. The genes are TRBV10-3 and TRBJ1-3, with 8 bases identical to TRBD1. Germline loops: CDR1 ENHRY, CDR2 SYGVKD. This CDR3 comprises 16 residues. Trimming at V came to 5 bases and at J to 0 bases, leaving 6 bases not matched to a gene. This chain's CDR3 is CAISKGQGHSGNTIYF. Written as DNA, the CDR3 is TGTGCCATCAGTAAAGGACAGGGCCACTCTGGAAACACCATATATTTT.

The chain has TRBV29-1 and TRBJ1-2; possibly TRBD1 for D (5 bases). The germline gives CDR1 SQVTM, CDR2 ANQGSEA. This CDR3 is 13 amino acids long. V lost 5 bases and J lost 5, with 15 bases in between. For the CDR3, the DNA is TGCAGCGTTAGTCCAGGGACGGATTATGGCTACACCTTC. This gives the protein CSVSPGTDYGYTF. Full variable domain (outside the CDR3, taken from reference TRBV29-1 and TRBJ1-2): SAVISQKPSRDICQRGTSLTIQCQVDSQVTMMFWYRQQPGQSLTLIATANQGSEATYESGFVIDKFPISRPNLTFSTLTVSNMSPEDSSIYLCSVSPGTDYGYTFGSGTRLTVV.

The chain couples TRBV7-2 to TRBJ2-3; 10 bases are a match to TRBD2. The V segment lost 1 base and the J segment 2 bases; nucleotides outside the gene matches: 6. Germline V lookup: CDR1 SGHTA, CDR2 FQGNSA. This CDR3 spans 17 amino acids. The CDR3 DNA sequence: TGTGCCAGCAGCTTAGGTTTTACTAGCGGGAACACAGATACGCAGTATTTT. This translates into CASSLGFTSGNTDTQYF.

This clonotype was counted at least ten times. The chain carries TRBV6-5 and TRBJ1-1, with D uncertain. Germline CDR1 is MNHEY and CDR2 is SVGAGI. V was clipped by 5 bases and J by 1 base, with 14 bases between them. The CDR3 consists of 15 residues. CDR3 sequence reads: CASSDLGSGNTEAFF. As DNA, the CDR3 is TGTGCCAGCAGTGATCTAGGGAGTGGGAACACTGAAGCTTTCTTT.

In its sample, this clonotype was seen many times. The gene calls are TRBV10-3 and TRBJ1-2; 7 nucleotides line up with TRBD1. Germline V gene lookup returns CDR1 ENHRY and CDR2 SYGVKD. V shed 6 bases, J shed 6 bases, and the junction held 16 bases outside the gene matches. This CDR3 comprises 16 residues. CDR3 sequence reads: CAIRSPGQSFSDGYTF. The CDR3 DNA sequence: TGTGCCATCAGGAGCCCGGGACAGAGTTTTTCAGATGGCTACACCTTC.

The rearrangement joins TRBV6-1 to TRBJ2-5; D could derive from TRBD1 or TRBD2 (5 bases each). The J call is uncertain, as TRBJ2-1 better fits the DNA end. The CDR3 sequence is 14 residues long. Per germline, CDR1 MNHNS and CDR2 SASEGT. CDR3 nucleotide sequence: TGTGCCAGCAGTGACCGGACTGGACAAGAGACCCAGTTCTTC. It is translated as CASSDRTGQETQFF.

This clonotype showed up many times. CDR3 coding DNA: TGTGCCAGCAGCTTAGCCAGTAAAACAAGGGGGATCTATGGCTACACCTTC. This codes for CASSLASKTRGIYGYTF. This chain links TRBV7-2 with TRBJ1-2, with a possible D match to TRBD1 (6 bases). Between the trimmed V and J ends, which lost 0 bases and 4 bases, there was a span of 18 bases. CDR1 SGHTA and CDR2 FQGNSA come from the germline V gene. The CDR3 spans 17 residues.

This clonotype was picked up many times. For the CDR3, the DNA is TGTGCCAGCAGTGAAAGTTTGTTTAGAGGGGAGCTGTTTTTT. The encoded protein is CASSESLFRGELFF. The chain is built from TRBV2 and TRBJ2-2; no clear D. Germline values: CDR1 SNHLY, CDR2 FYNNEI. Trimming pared 2 bases from V and 8 bases from J, leaving 12 bases between. The CDR3 loop spans 14 amino acids.

This clonotype was recorded many times. The J gene is TRBJ1-4, the V gene TRBV7-2; D possibly corresponds to TRBD1 (5 bases). CDR1 and CDR2 from the germline V gene are SGHTA and FQGNSA. Trimming stripped 6 bases from V and 3 bases from J, with 14 bases between. CDR3 size: 15 residues. The CDR3: CASRALGGSNEKLFF. CDR3 nucleotides: TGTGCCAGCAGGGCACTCGGGGGGTCTAATGAAAAACTGTTTTTT.

J is TRBJ2-2 and V is TRBV5-1, with TRBD2 identical over 7 bases. This CDR3 has 16 residues. The germline V gene encodes CDR1 SGHRS and CDR2 YFSETQ. Trimming removed 4 bases from V and 3 bases from J; junction bases left unmatched: 9. CDR3 in amino acids: CASSPSGKIYTGELFF. The CDR3 DNA is TGCGCCAGCAGCCCAAGCGGGAAGATATACACCGGGGAGCTGTTTTTT.

This clonotype was recorded many times. The chain joins TRBV7-2 to TRBJ2-3; 11 bases line up with TRBD2. V dropped 5 bases and J dropped 4; count of bases not matched to a gene: 8. The CDR3 length is 16 residues. CDR1 and CDR2 (germline): SGHTA, FQGNSA. The DNA of the CDR3 is TGTGCCAGCAGCCCCAGACTAGCGGGGCTTTCAGATACGCAGTATTTT. It encodes CASSPRLAGLSDTQYF.

This clonotype was recorded many times. A much larger clone lies a single base off, so this may be a read error. This chain uses TRBV28 with TRBJ2-7, with D unclear. With 2 bases removed from V and 2 bases from J, the gap between germline ends came to 1 base. From germline, CDR1 is MDHEN and CDR2 SYDVKM. The CDR3 has 11 amino acids. CDR3 bases: TGTGCCAGCAGTTTACCCTACGAGCAGTACTTC. Translation gives CASSLPYEQYF. The whole variable domain, filled in from reference TRBV28 and TRBJ2-7, reads DVKVTQSSRYLVKRTGEKVFLECVQDMDHENMFWYRQDPGLGLRLIYFSYDVKMKEKGDIPEGYSVSREKKERFSLILESASTNQTSMYLCASSLPYEQYFGPGTRLTVT.

This clonotype showed up just a few times. The chain is built from TRBV6-1 and TRBJ1-4; a weak D match, TRBD1 (5 bases). V gave up 4 bases and J gave up 11 bases, with 17 bases separating them. The CDR3 is 14 amino acids. The germline V gene has CDR1 MNHNS and CDR2 SASEGT. This chain's CDR3 is CASSGRQGAPKLFF. The DNA for the CDR3 is TGTGCCAGCAGTGGTAGGCAGGGTGCCCCGAAACTGTTTTTT.

The gene calls are TRBV7-9 and TRBJ2-3; no clear D. This CDR3 is built from 15 residues. CDR1 and CDR2 (germline): SEHNR, FQNEAQ (reference sequence). V was clipped by 0 bases and J by 3 bases, with 10 bases between them. The CDR3 nucleotides read TGTGCCAGCAGCTTAGCGTCCGTCAGTACAGATACGCAGTATTTT. Protein sequence: CASSLASVSTDTQYF. Full variable domain (remainder filled in from reference TRBV7-9 and TRBJ2-3): DTGVSQNPRHKITKRGQNVTFRCDPISEHNRLYWYRQTLGQGPEFLTYFQNEAQLEKSRLLSDRFSAERPKGSFSTLEIQRTEQGDSAMYLCASSLASVSTDTQYFGPGTRLTVL.

V is TRBV5-1 and J is TRBJ1-4; D ambiguous. The CDR3 runs 15 residues. CDR1 SGHRS and CDR2 YFSETQ come from the germline V gene. Trimming shortened V by 7 bases and J by 0 bases, and 13 bases separated the two germline ends. The CDR3 DNA reads TGCGCCAGCGCCCCCGGTAGCGCAACTAATGAAAAACTGTTTTTT. Translated: CASAPGSATNEKLFF.

This clonotype has just a few counts. CDR3 coding DNA: TGTGCCTGCAAAGGGGCGGCCAATGAAAAACTGTTTTTT. Its protein is CACKGAANEKLFF. V usage is TRBV30 and J usage is TRBJ1-4; D perhaps matches TRBD1 (5 bases). Germline values: CDR1 GTSNPN, CDR2 SVGIG (reference sequence). CDR3 length: 13 amino acids. The V gene lost 6 bases and the J gene lost 5 bases, with 13 bases spanning the gap. The variable domain in full, with the rest retrieved from reference TRBV30 and TRBJ1-4, is SQTIHQWPATLVQPVGSPLSLECTVEGTSNPNLYWYRQAAGRGLQLLFYSVGIGQISSEVPQNLSASRPQDRQFILSSKKLLLSDSGFYLCACKGAANEKLFFGSGTQLSVL.

This clonotype was seen many times. This chain uses TRBV20-1 with TRBJ2-1; tentative D call: TRBD2 (5 bases). The germline V gene has CDR1 DFQATT and CDR2 SNEGSKA (reference sequence). This CDR3 is built from 13 residues. V gave up 7 bases and J gave up 7 bases, with 17 bases separating them. The DNA of the CDR3 is TGCAGTGTCCGTGACGTTGGGGAGAATGAGCAGTTCTTC. It is translated as CSVRDVGENEQFF.

This chain connects TRBV9 to TRBJ2-5, with 7 bases aligning to TRBD1. V was clipped by 4 bases and J by 2 bases; unmatched bases: 11. The germline V gene encodes CDR1 SGDLS and CDR2 YYNGEE. This CDR3 region has 16 residues. In DNA form, the CDR3 reads TGTGCCAGCAGCTTCCCCTTGACAGGGCCTCAAGAGACCCAGTACTTC. This gives the protein CASSFPLTGPQETQYF.

This clonotype was detected many times. The rearrangement joins TRBV5-1 to TRBJ1-2, with D unclear. V lost 3 bases and J lost 1, with 10 bases in between. This CDR3 has 14 residues. Germline V gives CDR1 SGHRS, CDR2 YFSETQ. CDR3 loop: CASSWVGDNYGYTF. The CDR3 region has the DNA TGCGCCAGCAGCTGGGTAGGAGATAACTATGGCTACACCTTC.

This clonotype was counted at least ten times. The gene calls are TRBV12-3 or TRBV12-4 and TRBJ2-1; D unclear. Trimming shortened V by 4 bases and J by 0 bases, and 7 bases separated the two germline ends. This CDR3 is built from 14 residues. The CDR3, as DNA: TGTGCCAGCAGTTATAGTACCTCCTACAATGAGCAGTTCTTC. It encodes CASSYSTSYNEQFF.

This clonotype was counted between two and nine times. V is TRBV5-6 and J is TRBJ2-4, with D perhaps being TRBD1 or TRBD2 (5 bases each). Germline CDR1 SGHDT, CDR2 YYEEEE. Trimming shortened V by 3 bases and J by 5 bases, and 18 bases separated the two germline ends. CDR3 size: 16 residues. The CDR3: CASSYPRDGGQNIQYF. The CDR3 DNA follows: TGTGCCAGCAGCTACCCCAGGGATGGAGGTCAAAACATTCAGTACTTC. Filled out from reference TRBV5-6 and TRBJ2-4, the complete variable domain reads DAGVTQSPTHLIKTRGQQVTLRCSPKSGHDTVSWYQQALGQGPQFIFQYYEEEERQRGNFPDRFSGHQFPNYSSELNVNALLLGDSALYLCASSYPRDGGQNIQYFGAGTRLSVL.